One sample yielded the 3 T cell receptor beta chains listed below, sequenced in a study of cytomegalovirus exposure and HLA in healthy donors. The PCR ran on 60 Vbeta and 13 Jbeta primers. Produced via immunoSEQ multiplex PCR; TCRdb's table is partial and in-frame only. The sample includes 160,000 or so clones, roughly 80% seen only once; the top ten take about 1.5%. The specimen sequenced was PBMCs. The receptors originated from a male donor in good health and CMV-seronegative.

This clone was seen a handful of times. The chain links TRBV6-6 to TRBJ1-2; 7 bases are a match to TRBD1. The junction had 7 bases not matched to a gene; V was cut back by 5 bases and J by 7 bases. The CDR3 totals 13 residues. Per the germline V gene, CDR1 is MNHNY and CDR2 is SVGAGI (reference sequence). The CDR3 coding sequence is TGTGCCAGCAGTGGGGGGACAGCTTTTGGCTACACCTTC. Protein sequence: CASSGGTAFGYTF.

This chain connects TRBV4-2 to TRBJ2-4; D may be TRBD1 (5 bases). The germline CDR1 and CDR2 sequences are LGHNA and YNFKEQ. This CDR3 has 17 amino acids. The germline V and J ends were trimmed by 1 base and 0 bases, with 13 bases remaining between them. CDR3 bases: TGTGCCAGCAGCCAAGCTTCCATGGGGCTAGCCAAAAACATTCAGTACTTC. Its protein product is CASSQASMGLAKNIQYF.

This chain links TRBV7-2 with TRBJ2-1; 7 nucleotides agree with TRBD2. J was trimmed by 6 bases and V by 1 base; bases with no gene match: 6. The CDR3 spans 15 residues. Germline V lookup: CDR1 SGHTA, CDR2 FQGNSA. DNA for the CDR3: TGTGCCAGCAGCTTAGGGGCTAGCGGCATCAATGAGCAGTTCTTC. Encoded protein: CASSLGASGINEQFF.